The 9 T cell receptor beta chains listed next were all sequenced from one sample in a study of blood T cell repertoires in COVID-19. Assay: immunoSEQ multiplex PCR; the TCRdb copy retains only in-frame clones and omits some. Of about 210,000 clones listed, 65% to 90% are singletons. Specimen: peripheral blood. These receptors came from a man aged 40-50 years who had recovered from COVID-19.

The chain carries TRBV19 and TRBJ1-4, with no clear D. V was pared by 5 bases and J by 0 bases, with 13 bases between. This CDR3 is built from 16 residues. Germline-derived CDR1 and CDR2 are LNHDA and SQIVND (reference sequence). The CDR3 DNA sequence: TGTGCCAGTAGTGGTGGGCCAACTGCAACTAATGAAAAACTGTTTTTT. The encoded protein is CASSGGPTATNEKLFF. Based on the CDR3 plus reference TRBV19 and TRBJ1-4, the full variable domain is DGGITQSPKYLFRKEGQNVTLSCEQNLNHDAMYWYRQDPGQGLRLIYYSQIVNDFQKGDIAEGYSVSREKKESFPLTVTSAQKNPTAFYLCASSGGPTATNEKLFFGSGTQLSVL.

This chain joins TRBV4-1 and TRBJ2-7; D is perhaps TRBD1 (7 bases). Deletions cut 2 bases from V and 3 bases from J, with 20 bases between. This CDR3 is built from 17 residues. The germline CDR1 and CDR2 sequences are MGHRA and YSYEKL. CDR3 protein: CASSQRGRTGENYEQYF. In nucleotides, the CDR3 is TGCGCCAGCAGCCAAAGGGGGAGGACAGGCGAGAACTACGAGCAGTACTTC.

The chain couples TRBV21-1 to TRBJ2-7; the table's D call of TRBD2 was not tested on the DNA. TRBV21-1 is designated a pseudogene. The CDR3 length is 16 residues. The CDR3 sequence is CASSNLEFSGDYEQYF. The CDR3 DNA reads as TGTGCCAGCAGCAACCTGGAATTTAGCGGAGACTACGAGCAGTACTTC.

To note about this clone: Other nucleotide sequences in the sample specify the same CDR3. The chain uses TRBV12-3 or TRBV12-4 and TRBJ1-2, with D maybe TRBD1 (5 bases). The CDR3 loop spans 13 amino acids. Trimming cost V 6 bases and J 2 bases, with 10 bases left between them. In DNA, the CDR3 is TGTGCCAGCAGCCGACAGACCAACTATGGCTACACCTTC. This codes for CASSRQTNYGYTF.

V and J are TRBV6-5 and TRBJ1-1, with a tentative D call TRBD1 (6 bases). This CDR3 region has 14 residues. V lost 7 bases, J lost 2 bases, and 14 bases lay in between. Germline CDR1 is MNHEY and CDR2 is SVGAGI. As DNA, the CDR3 is TGTGCCAGCACGATAGGACAGCCTAACACTGAAGCTTTCTTT. This translates into CASTIGQPNTEAFF.

This clone came up once. This rearrangement joins TRBV7-9 to TRBJ1-6; 8 bases fit TRBD1. V lost 6 bases, J lost 10 bases, and 8 bases stayed unmatched. Germline assignment: CDR1 SEHNR and CDR2 FQNEAQ (reference sequence). The CDR3 covers 14 residues. The CDR3 protein is CASRPTGESSPLHF. CDR3 in DNA: TGTGCCAGCAGGCCGACAGGGGAAAGCTCACCCCTCCACTTT.

This clone was recorded once. This rearrangement joins TRBV4-3 to TRBJ2-2, with 7 bases lining up with TRBD1. The CDR3 is 16 residues long. V trimming: 3 bases; J trimming: 0 bases; junction bases outside the gene matches: 4. CDR1 is LGHNA and CDR2 is YSLEER in the germline V gene. The DNA of the CDR3 is TGCGCCAGCAGCCAGGAGACAGGGACGAACACCGGGGAGCTGTTTTTT. It codes for CASSQETGTNTGELFF.

The genes are TRBV5-1 and TRBJ1-1, with TRBD1 identical over 12 bases. The CDR3 runs to 18 residues. The V and J ends lost 0 bases and 3 bases, in that order; junction bases with no gene match: 9. The germline CDR1 and CDR2 sequences are SGHRS and YFSETQ. The CDR3 nucleotides read TGCGCCAGCAGCTTGGATCCGGGACAGGGGGCCGGTTACACTGAAGCTTTCTTT. Encoded protein: CASSLDPGQGAGYTEAFF.

This chain joins TRBV11-2 and TRBJ2-7, with D maybe TRBD2 (6 bases). The germline V gene has CDR1 SGHAT and CDR2 FQNNGV. V was shortened by 6 bases and J by 4 bases, with 19 bases between the two germline ends. This CDR3 contains 15 residues. CDR3 DNA sequence: TGTGCCAGCAGTTCCATAAGGCTAGCGCGTTACGAGCAGTACTTC. As protein: CASSSIRLARYEQYF.